This T cell receptor (beta chain) appears in the sequencing data of a study of cytomegalovirus exposure and HLA in healthy donors. Findings and limits, study-wide: Researchers counted around 180 TCR beta chains as cytomegalovirus-associated. For presence/absence analyses, sequencing depth was assumed to be roughly uniform across donors. Immune exposure information available was restricted to CMV serostatus.

Donors consisted of healthy bone marrow donors. In the PCR, 60 Vbeta and 13 Jbeta primers were used. Produced via immunoSEQ multiplex PCR; TCRdb's table is partial and in-frame only. This sample has approximately 120,000 clones; 77% occur once, and the top ten carry roughly 13%. Trimming left V 5 bases short and J 6 bases short, with 14 bases between. Germline V gives CDR1 MNHEY, CDR2 SVGAGI. This CDR3 spans 14 amino acids. A note on this clone: Its antigen is still unknown.

This sequence originates from a woman between 40 and 50 years old in good health and CMV-seropositive. The V call is TRBV6-5, the J call TRBJ1-5; no definite D call. Sequencing was performed on PBMCs. The CDR3 nucleotides read TGTGCCAGCAGTGGGAGGGAGCGGGGTCAGCCCCAGCATTTT. The encoded protein is CASSGRERGQPQHF.